This record covers a single TCR beta chain. Its antigen is unidentified. This sample was included in a study of shared clonotypes between healthy human individuals. Overall study findings and caveats: Clonotype sharing across a few donors was observed for 4.5% to 6.5% of naive CD4 clonotypes.

Assay runs were performed at deep level. Profiling relied on immunoSEQ multiplex PCR, and the TCRdb table lists in-frame clones only, not all of them. The table includes around 1,000,000 clones, approximately 75% detected once. Trimming pared 0 bases from V and 3 bases from J, leaving 14 bases between. The germline CDR1 and CDR2 sequences are LGHNA and YSLEER. This CDR3 spans 16 amino acids. Only Caucasian adults living in Nashville, Tennessee served as donors. This TCR was recovered from a man aged 18 to 29 in good health. Some clones in this sample may be carry-over from other donors' samples. Material: memory CD4+ T cells from PBMCs. The sample's subset: CD45RA-negative fraction. The V and J genes are TRBV4-3 and TRBJ1-2; the D is unclear. Written as DNA, the CDR3 is TGCGCCAGCAGCCAAGATTCGATTTTCGGCTACTATGGCTACACCTTC. Protein product: CASSQDSIFGYYGYTF.